Here is one T cell receptor beta chain with its context. The data derive from a study of OX40 agonist ivuxolimab in advanced cancers. The length of the CDR3 is 12 residues. Germline CDR1 MNHEY, CDR2 SMNVEV (reference sequence). V lost 8 bases to trimming and J lost 5 bases, with 12 bases between them. The data were produced by immunoSEQ multiplex PCR, yet TCRdb's version contains in-frame clones alone and is incomplete. The top ten hold 5% to 6.5% of the sample, which has more than 65,000 clones, 85% seen once. This TCR was recovered from an adult with an advanced solid tumor such as melanoma, head and neck, liver or kidney cancer. The sequenced sample was CD4+ or CD8+ T cells sorted from blood, obtained in a trial of the OX40 agonist ivuxolimab. The chain joins TRBV27 to TRBJ1-1; possible D gene TRBD1, 6 bases. Written as DNA, the CDR3 is TGTGCCAGCCGGGACACCTGGACTGAAGCTTTCTTT. The encoded protein is CASRDTWTEAFF.